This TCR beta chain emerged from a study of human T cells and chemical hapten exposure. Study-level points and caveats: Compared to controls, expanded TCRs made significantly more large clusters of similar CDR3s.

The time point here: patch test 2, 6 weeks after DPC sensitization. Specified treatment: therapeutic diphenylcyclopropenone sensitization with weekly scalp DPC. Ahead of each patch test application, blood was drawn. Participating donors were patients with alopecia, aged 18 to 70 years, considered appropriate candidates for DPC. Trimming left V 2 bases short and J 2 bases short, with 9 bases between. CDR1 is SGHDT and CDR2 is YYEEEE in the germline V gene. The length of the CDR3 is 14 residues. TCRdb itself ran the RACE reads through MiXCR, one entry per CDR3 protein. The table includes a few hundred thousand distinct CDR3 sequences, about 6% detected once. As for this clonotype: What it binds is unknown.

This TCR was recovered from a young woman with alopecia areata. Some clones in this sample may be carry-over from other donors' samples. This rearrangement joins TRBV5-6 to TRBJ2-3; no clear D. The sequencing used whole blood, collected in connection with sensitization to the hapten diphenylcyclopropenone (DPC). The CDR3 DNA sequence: TGTGCCAGCAGCTTTCAGGTGATCACAGATACGCAGTATTTT. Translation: CASSFQVITDTQYF.